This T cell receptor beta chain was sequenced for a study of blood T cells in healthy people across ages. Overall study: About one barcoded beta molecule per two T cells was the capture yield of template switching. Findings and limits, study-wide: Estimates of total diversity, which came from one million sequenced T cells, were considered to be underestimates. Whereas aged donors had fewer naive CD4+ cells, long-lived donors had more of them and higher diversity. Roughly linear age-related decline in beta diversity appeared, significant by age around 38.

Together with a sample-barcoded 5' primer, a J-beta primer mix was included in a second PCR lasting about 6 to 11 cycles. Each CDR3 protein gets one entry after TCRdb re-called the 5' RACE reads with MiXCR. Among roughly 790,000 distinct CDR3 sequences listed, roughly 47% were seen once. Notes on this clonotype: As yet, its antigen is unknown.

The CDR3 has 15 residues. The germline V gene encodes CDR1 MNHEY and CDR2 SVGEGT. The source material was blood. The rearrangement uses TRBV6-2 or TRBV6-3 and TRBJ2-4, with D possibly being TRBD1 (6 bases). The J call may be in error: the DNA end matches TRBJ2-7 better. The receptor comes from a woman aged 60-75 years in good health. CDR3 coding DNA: TGTGCCAGCAGTTACCCCGGGACAAACTTCCACGAGCAGTACTTC. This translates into CASSYPGTNFHEQYF.